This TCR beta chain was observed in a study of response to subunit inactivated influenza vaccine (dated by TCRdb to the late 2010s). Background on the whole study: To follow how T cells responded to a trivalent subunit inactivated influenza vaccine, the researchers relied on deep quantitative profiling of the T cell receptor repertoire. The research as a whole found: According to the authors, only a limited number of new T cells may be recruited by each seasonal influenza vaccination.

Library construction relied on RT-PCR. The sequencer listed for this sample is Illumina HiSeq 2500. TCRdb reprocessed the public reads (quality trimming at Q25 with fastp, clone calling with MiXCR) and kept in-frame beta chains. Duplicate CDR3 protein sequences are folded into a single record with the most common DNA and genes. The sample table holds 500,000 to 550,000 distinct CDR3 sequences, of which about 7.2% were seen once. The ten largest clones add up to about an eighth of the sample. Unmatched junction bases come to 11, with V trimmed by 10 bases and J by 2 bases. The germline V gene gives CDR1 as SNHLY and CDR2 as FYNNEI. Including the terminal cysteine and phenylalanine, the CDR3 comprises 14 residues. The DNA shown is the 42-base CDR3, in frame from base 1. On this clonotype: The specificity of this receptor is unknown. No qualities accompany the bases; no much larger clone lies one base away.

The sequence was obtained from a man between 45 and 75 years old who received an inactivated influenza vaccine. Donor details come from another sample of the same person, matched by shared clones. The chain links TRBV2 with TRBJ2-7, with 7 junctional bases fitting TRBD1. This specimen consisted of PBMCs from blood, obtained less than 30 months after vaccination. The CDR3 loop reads CATQGQVYPYEQYF. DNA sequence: TGTGCCACCCAAGGACAGGTGTATCCCTACGAGCAGTACTTC. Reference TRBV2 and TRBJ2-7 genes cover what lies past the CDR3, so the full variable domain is EPEVTQTPSHQVTQMGQEVILRCVPISNHLYFYWYRQILGQKVEFLVSFYNNEISEKSEIFDDQFSVERPDGSNFTLKIRSTKLEDSAMYFCATQGQVYPYEQYFGPGTRLTVT.